This TCR beta chain comes out of a study of cytomegalovirus exposure and HLA in healthy donors. Study-wide results and limits: Three CMV-associated chains were confirmed in vitro to be specific for CMV antigens. It was found in a later analysis that first-cohort TCR clusters tended to co-occur in the 100 to 150 validation repertoires. Using the classifier, cytomegalovirus status was reportedly diagnosed with high specificity and sensitivity.

From the 120-subject validation cohort, which was separate from the roughly 670-subject first cohort, the donors were drawn. Clones were sequenced by immunoSEQ multiplex PCR, and TCRdb holds only the in-frame ones, with some missing. The table includes 220,000 or so clones, roughly 80% detected once. For this clone: Antigen: not known.

Germline lookup yields CDR1 MNHEY and CDR2 SMNVEV (reference sequence). The CDR3 sequence is 14 residues long. V shed 2 bases and J shed 0 bases, with 8 bases lying between them. The clonotype originates from a woman between 18 and 30 years old in good health and CMV-seronegative. The V call is TRBV27, the J call TRBJ2-7; D call uncertain. The sample taken for sequencing was PBMCs. The CDR3 spells CASSLGRNSYEQYF. As DNA, the CDR3 is TGTGCCAGCAGTTTAGGCCGGAACTCCTACGAGCAGTACTTC.